The T cell receptor beta chain under discussion was sequenced for a study of OX40 agonist ivuxolimab in advanced cancers. Across the whole study: At doses from 0.01 to 10 mg/kg, patients were given intravenous ivuxolimab every 2 weeks. Mean age around 60 years, range roughly 20 to 85; 82.7% male. Notes on the study in general: Expanded peripheral T cells had an undetermined antigen specificity. Partial responders receiving 0.1-3.0 mg/kg showed among the lowest clonal expansion.

This table comes from immunoSEQ multiplex PCR, and its TCRdb copy is limited to in-frame clones, with some not included. The sample lists tens of thousands of clones; 75% to 90% were seen once. This clone came up once. Its matching antigen is unknown. The sequence came from an adult with an advanced solid tumor such as melanoma, head and neck, liver or kidney cancer. The sample here was CD4+ or CD8+ T cells sorted from blood, taken in a trial of the OX40 agonist ivuxolimab.

CDR3 nucleotide sequence: TGTGCCAGCAGCCAAGCCGGGCAGAAGTCCTACGAGCAGTACTTC. Protein: CASSQAGQKSYEQYF. The V gene is TRBV4-2, the J gene TRBJ2-7; D is unresolved. CDR3 length: 15 residues. In germline, CDR1 is LGHNA, CDR2 YNFKEQ. The ends were cut back, 1 base at V and 1 base at J, with 11 bases in the middle.